This T cell receptor (beta chain) was captured by sequencing in a study of T cell responses to AZD1222 COVID-19 vaccine. General observations from the study: Spike regions recognized by vaccine-associated CD4 TCRs spanned the protein, led by 160-218 and 743-854.

Concerning this clone: Its target is unknown.

Germline values: CDR1 KGHSH, CDR2 LQKENI. V was clipped by 4 bases and J by 7 bases, with 14 bases between them. The CDR3 sequence is 15 residues long. Sequencing was performed with immunoSEQ multiplex PCR; in TCRdb, only in-frame clones are kept and a portion is missing. The sample yields some 180,000 clones, roughly 91% seen once. The sample here was peripheral blood, taken 28 days after the second AZD1222 dose. The chain is built from TRBV18 and TRBJ1-6; no reliable D call. This sequence was found in an adult who received the AZD1222 COVID-19 vaccine. The CDR3 coding sequence is TGTGCCAGCTCACTAGGAGTAGCCGGGAATTCACCCCTCCACTTT. This translates into CASSLGVAGNSPLHF.